These T cell receptor beta chains were read from a single sample in a study of cytomegalovirus exposure and HLA in healthy donors. The repertoire was sequenced with immunoSEQ multiplex PCR; TCRdb's copy has only in-frame clones and lacks some. Across 200,000 to 250,000 clones, the top ten clones capture around 0.95% of the sample. The material sequenced was PBMCs. The source is a woman aged 30 to 39 in good health and CMV-seropositive. CDR3s include the opening cysteine and the closing phenylalanine or tryptophan. D genes are given only for firm matches.

V	D	J	DNA	CDR3
TRBV4-3	.	TRBJ2-3	TGCGCCAGCAGCGATTTAGCCCGTACCACAGATACGCAGTATTTT	CASSDLARTTDTQYF
TRBV5-1	TRBD2	TRBJ2-1	TGCGCCAGCCACAACCTAGCGGGAGCAAATAATGAGCAGTTCTTC	CASHNLAGANNEQFF
TRBV19	.	TRBJ2-3	TGTGCCAGCATGCGAGCGGTTAGCACAGATACGCAGTATTTT	CASMRAVSTDTQYF
TRBV14	TRBD1	TRBJ1-2	TGTGCCAGCAGCCAAGTCGGACAGGGAGACGGCTACACCTTC	CASSQVGQGDGYTF
TRBV7-2	TRBD1	TRBJ1-2	TGTGCCAGCAGCTTAGTTTCGGGACAGCCTCTTAACTATGGCTACACCTTC	CASSLVSGQPLNYGYTF
TRBV28	TRBD1	TRBJ2-7	TGTGCCAGCAGCCGAGATGACAGGGCCTCTGGCGAGCAGTACTTC	CASSRDDRASGEQYF
TRBV11-2	.	TRBJ1-5	TGTGCCAGCAGCCCCGGACGGGACATATATCAGCCCCAGCATTTT	CASSPGRDIYQPQHF
TRBV18	TRBD2	TRBJ2-5	TGTGCCAGCTCACCGCCCGGGACTAGCGGGGGAGAGACCCAGTACTTC	CASSPPGTSGGETQYF
TRBV2	.	TRBJ2-7	TGTGCCAGCAGCGCCCTCAGACAGGTTAACGAGCAGTACTTC	CASSALRQVNEQYF
TRBV6-1	TRBD1	TRBJ2-2	TGTGCCAGCAGTGAAACTCTGGACAGGGGGCGAAACGGGGAGCTGTTTTTT	CASSETLDRGRNGELFF
TRBV19	TRBD2	TRBJ2-1	TGTGCCAGTAGTATATTAGCGGGAGGGGGAATAGTCTACAATGAGCAGTTCTTC	CASSILAGGGIVYNEQFF
TRBV5-1	.	TRBJ2-7	TGCGCCAGCAGCTTGGCGCTCCAGGCCCTGCTATCCGAGCAGTACTTC	CASSLALQALLSEQYF
TRBV5-1	.	TRBJ1-6	TGCGCCAGCAGCTTGGGATTAGACAGCCCCTATAATTCACCCCTCCACTTT	CASSLGLDSPYNSPLHF
TRBV28	.	TRBJ2-7	TGTGCCAGCAGTTTCTTGGGAGTATCCTACGAGCAGTACTTC	CASSFLGVSYEQYF
TRBV6-1	TRBD1	TRBJ2-7	TGTGCCAGCAGTGAACCGGGACAGGGGGCTATTAGGGGCCAGTACTTC	CASSEPGQGAIRGQYF
TRBV15	TRBD1	TRBJ1-2	TGTGCCACCAGCAGAGATGCGCAGGGGGCGGTCTATGGCTACACCTTC	CATSRDAQGAVYGYTF
TRBV2	.	TRBJ1-5	TGTGCCAGCAGGCGGGACAGCAATCAGCCCCAGCATTTT	CASRRDSNQPQHF
TRBV19	TRBD2	TRBJ2-7	TGTGCCAGTAGTATCTCCCTCCGGTCTAGCGGGTACTACGAGCAGTACTTC	CASSISLRSSGYYEQYF
TRBV19	TRBD1	TRBJ2-5	TGTGCCACCTCGACAGGGCGTGGGGAGACCCAGTACTTC	CATSTGRGETQYF
TRBV4-3	TRBD2	TRBJ2-1	TGCGCCAGCAGCCAAGGACTAGCGAGAGGCAACAATGAGCAGTTCTTC	CASSQGLARGNNEQFF
TRBV5-4	TRBD1	TRBJ2-7	TGTGCCAGCAGCTCGGGATCACAGGGGTTCTACGAGCAGTACTTC	CASSSGSQGFYEQYF
TRBV2	TRBD2	TRBJ2-5	TGTGCCAGCAGTATTCTGCCGGGACTAGCGGGAGAGGGGCCCTGGGATCCGCAAGAGACCCAGTACTTC	CASSILPGLAGEGPWDPQETQYF
TRBV4-1	.	TRBJ2-2	TGCGCCAGCAGAGACCAGGGGATCTCGGACACCGGGGAGCTGTTTTTT	CASRDQGISDTGELFF
TRBV28	TRBD1	TRBJ2-5	TGTGCCAGCAGTTCGCCCGGGACAGCCGGAGTGGGGACCCAGTACTTC	CASSSPGTAGVGTQYF
TRBV27	.	TRBJ2-7	TGTGCCAGCAGTATAGACAGGAGATCTTACGAGCAGTACTTC	CASSIDRRSYEQYF
TRBV5-1	TRBD2	TRBJ2-7	TGCGCCAGCAGCTTGGCCAGCGGGGACTACGAGCAGTACTTC	CASSLASGDYEQYF